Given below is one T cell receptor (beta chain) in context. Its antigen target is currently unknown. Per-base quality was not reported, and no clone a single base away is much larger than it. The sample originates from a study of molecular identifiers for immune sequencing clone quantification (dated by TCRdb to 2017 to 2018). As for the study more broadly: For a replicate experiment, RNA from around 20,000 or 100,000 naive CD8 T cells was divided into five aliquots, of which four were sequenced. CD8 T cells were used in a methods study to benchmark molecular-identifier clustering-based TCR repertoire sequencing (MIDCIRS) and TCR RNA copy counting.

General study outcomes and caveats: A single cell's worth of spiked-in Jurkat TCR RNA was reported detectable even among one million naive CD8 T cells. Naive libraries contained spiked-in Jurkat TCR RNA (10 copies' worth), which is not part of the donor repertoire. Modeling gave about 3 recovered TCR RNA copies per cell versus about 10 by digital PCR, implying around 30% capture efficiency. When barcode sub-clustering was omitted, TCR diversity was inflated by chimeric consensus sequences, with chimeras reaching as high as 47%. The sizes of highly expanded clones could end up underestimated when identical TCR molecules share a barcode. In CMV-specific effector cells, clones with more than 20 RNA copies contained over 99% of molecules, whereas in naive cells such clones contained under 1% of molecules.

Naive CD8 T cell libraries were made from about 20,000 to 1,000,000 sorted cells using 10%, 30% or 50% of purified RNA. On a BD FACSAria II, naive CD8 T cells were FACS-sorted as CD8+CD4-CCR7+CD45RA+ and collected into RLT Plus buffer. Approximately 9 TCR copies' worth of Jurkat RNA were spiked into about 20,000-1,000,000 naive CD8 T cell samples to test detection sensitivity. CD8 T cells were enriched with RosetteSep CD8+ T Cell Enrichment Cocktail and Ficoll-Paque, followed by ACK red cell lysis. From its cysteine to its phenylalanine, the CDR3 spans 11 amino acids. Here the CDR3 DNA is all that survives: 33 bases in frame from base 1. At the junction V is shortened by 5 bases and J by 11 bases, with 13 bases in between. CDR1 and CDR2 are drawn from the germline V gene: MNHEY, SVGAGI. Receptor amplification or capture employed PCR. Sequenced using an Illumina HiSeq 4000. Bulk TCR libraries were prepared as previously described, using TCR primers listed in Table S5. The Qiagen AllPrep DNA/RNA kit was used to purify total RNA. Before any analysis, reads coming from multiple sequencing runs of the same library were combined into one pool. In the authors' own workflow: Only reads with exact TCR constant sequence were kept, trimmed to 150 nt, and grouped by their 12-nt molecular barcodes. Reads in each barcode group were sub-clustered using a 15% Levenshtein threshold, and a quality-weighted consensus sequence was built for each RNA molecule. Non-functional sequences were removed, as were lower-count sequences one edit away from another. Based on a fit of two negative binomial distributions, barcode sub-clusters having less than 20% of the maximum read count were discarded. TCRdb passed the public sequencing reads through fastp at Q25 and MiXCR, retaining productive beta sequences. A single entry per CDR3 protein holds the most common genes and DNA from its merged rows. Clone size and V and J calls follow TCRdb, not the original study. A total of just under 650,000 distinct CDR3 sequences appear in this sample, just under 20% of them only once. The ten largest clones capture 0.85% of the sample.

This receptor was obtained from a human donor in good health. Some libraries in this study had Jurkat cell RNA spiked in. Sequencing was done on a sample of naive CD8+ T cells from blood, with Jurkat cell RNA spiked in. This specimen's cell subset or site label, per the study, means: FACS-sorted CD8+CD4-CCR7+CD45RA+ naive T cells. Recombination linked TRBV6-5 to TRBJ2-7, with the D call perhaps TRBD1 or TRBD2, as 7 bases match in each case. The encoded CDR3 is CASSQGEGEYF. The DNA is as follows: TGTGCCAGCAGTCAGGGGGAGGGGGAGTACTTC.